This entry describes one T cell receptor (beta chain). Its matching antigen is unknown. Germline CDR1 is SNHLY and CDR2 is FYNNEI. V lost 2 bases to trimming and J lost 5 bases, with 3 bases between them. CDR3 length: 11 amino acids. This sample is drawn from a study of T cell responses to AZD1222 COVID-19 vaccine. Findings and caveats of the study: Repertoires were collected only later (after the peak T cell response had occurred). Clonal diversity may have been underestimated, and the donors were mostly white British, with more females than males. Spike-wide coverage was observed for vaccine-associated CD4 TCRs, with dominant responses at 160-218 and 743-854. Reports say nearly half of spike-specific TCRs go after unmutated variant regions.

Clones were sequenced by immunoSEQ multiplex PCR, and TCRdb holds only the in-frame ones, with some missing. The sample contains 95,000 to 150,000 clones, 90% of which appear only once. V is TRBV2 and J is TRBJ1-1; D ambiguous. This TCR was sampled from an adult in good health. Source: peripheral blood, taken on day 0 of AZD1222 vaccination. In DNA form, the CDR3 reads TGTGCCAGCAGTGAATGGACTGAAGCTTTCTTT. This gives the protein CASSEWTEAFF.